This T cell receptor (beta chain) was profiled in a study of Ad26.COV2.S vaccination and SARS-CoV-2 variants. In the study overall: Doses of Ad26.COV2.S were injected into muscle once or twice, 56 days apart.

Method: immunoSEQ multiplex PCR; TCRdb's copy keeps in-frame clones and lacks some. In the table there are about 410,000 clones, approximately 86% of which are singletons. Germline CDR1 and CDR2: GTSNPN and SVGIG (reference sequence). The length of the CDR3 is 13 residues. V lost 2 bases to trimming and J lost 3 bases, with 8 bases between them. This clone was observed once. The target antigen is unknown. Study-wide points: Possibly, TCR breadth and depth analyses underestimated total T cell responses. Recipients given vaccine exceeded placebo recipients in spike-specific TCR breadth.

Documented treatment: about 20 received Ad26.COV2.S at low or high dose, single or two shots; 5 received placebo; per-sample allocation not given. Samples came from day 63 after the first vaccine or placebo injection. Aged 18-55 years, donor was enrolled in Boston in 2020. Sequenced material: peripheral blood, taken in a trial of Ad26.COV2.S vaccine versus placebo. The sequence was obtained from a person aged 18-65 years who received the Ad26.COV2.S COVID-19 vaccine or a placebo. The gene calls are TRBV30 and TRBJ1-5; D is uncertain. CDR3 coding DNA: TGTGCCTGGAGTCAGGCAGACAATCAGCCCCAGCATTTT. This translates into CAWSQADNQPQHF.